This T cell receptor (beta chain) was documented in a study of OX40 agonist ivuxolimab in advanced cancers. Study-level information: The patients' treatment was ivuxolimab, an agonistic anti-OX40 (CD134) antibody. Partial responses occurred in Three dose-escalation patients, one with hepatocellular carcinoma and two with cutaneous melanoma. Patients receiving dose escalation had hepatocellular carcinoma, melanoma, renal cell or head and neck cancer.

The repertoire was sequenced with immunoSEQ multiplex PCR; TCRdb's copy has only in-frame clones and lacks some. Here the sample spans 72,000 or so clones, roughly 87% being singletons. Looked up from germline, CDR1 is WNHNN and CDR2 is SYGVQD (reference sequence). This CDR3 is built from 13 residues. The ends were cut back, 4 bases at V and 2 bases at J, with 8 bases in the middle. Sampled blood was obtained at baseline, cycle 4 day 1, and cycle 7 day 1. This clonotype was sampled from an adult with an advanced solid tumor such as melanoma, head and neck, liver or kidney cancer. This specimen was CD4+ or CD8+ T cells sorted from blood, taken in a trial of the OX40 agonist ivuxolimab. The chain has TRBV10-1 and TRBJ2-5; D may be TRBD1 (6 bases). Here the CDR3 reads CASSAGQQETQYF. The CDR3 DNA follows: TGCGCCAGCAGTGCAGGACAGCAAGAGACCCAGTACTTC.